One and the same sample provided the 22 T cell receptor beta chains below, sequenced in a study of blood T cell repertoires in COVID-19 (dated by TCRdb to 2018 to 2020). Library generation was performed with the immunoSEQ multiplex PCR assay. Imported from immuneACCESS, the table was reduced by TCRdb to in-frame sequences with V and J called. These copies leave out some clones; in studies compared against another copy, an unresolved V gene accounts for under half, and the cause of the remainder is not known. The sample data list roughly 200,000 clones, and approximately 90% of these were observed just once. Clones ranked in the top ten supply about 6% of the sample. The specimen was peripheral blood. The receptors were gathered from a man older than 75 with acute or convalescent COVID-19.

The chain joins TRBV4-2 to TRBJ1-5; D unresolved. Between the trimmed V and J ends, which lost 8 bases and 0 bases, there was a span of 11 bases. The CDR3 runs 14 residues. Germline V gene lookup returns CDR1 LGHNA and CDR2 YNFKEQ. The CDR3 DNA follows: TGTGCCAGCGGAGCCGGAAATAGCAATCAGCCCCAGCATTTT. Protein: CASGAGNSNQPQHF.

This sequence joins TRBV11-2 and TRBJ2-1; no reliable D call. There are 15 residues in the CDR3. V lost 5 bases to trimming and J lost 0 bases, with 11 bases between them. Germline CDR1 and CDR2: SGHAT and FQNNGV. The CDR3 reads CASSPQAGSYNEQFF. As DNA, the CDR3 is TGTGCCAGCAGCCCCCAGGCAGGCTCCTACAATGAGCAGTTCTTC.

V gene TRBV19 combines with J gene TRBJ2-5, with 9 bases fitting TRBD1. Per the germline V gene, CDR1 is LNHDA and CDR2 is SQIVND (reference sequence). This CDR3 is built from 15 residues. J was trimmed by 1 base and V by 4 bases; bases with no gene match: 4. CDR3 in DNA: TGTGCCAGTAGTACGGGACAGGGATCCCAAGAGACCCAGTACTTC. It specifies CASSTGQGSQETQYF.

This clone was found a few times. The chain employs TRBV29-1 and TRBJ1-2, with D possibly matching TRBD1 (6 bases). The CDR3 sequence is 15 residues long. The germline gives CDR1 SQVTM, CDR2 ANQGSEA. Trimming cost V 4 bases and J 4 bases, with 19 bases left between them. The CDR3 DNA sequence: TGCAGCGTTGTTGGACAGAGAGGCGGGAGCTATGGCTACACCTTC. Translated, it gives CSVVGQRGGSYGYTF. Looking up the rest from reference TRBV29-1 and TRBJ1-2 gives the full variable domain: SAVISQKPSRDICQRGTSLTIQCQVDSQVTMMFWYRQQPGQSLTLIATANQGSEATYESGFVIDKFPISRPNLTFSTLTVSNMSPEDSSIYLCSVVGQRGGSYGYTFGSGTRLTVV.

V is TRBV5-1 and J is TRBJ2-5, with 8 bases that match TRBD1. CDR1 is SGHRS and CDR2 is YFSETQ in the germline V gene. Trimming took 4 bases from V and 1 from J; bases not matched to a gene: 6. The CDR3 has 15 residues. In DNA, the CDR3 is TGCGCCAGCAGCGCATATCAGGGGGCCCAAGAGACCCAGTACTTC. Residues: CASSAYQGAQETQYF.

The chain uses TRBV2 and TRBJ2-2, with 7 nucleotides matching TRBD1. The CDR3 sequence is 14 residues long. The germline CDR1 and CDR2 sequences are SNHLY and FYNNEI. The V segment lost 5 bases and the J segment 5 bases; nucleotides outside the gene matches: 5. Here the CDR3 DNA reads TGTGCCAGCAGTTTAACAGGGGTTACCGGGGAGCTGTTTTTT. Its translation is CASSLTGVTGELFF.

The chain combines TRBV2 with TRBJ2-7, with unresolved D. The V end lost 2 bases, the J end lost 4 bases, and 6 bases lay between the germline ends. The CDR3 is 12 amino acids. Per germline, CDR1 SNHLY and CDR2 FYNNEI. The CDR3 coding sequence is TGTGCCAGCAGTGAACGGTCATACGAGCAGTACGTC. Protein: CASSERSYEQYV.

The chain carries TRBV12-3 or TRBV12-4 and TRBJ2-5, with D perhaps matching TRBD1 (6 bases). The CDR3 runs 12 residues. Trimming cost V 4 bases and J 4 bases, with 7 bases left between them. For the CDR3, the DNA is TGTGCCAGCAGTTCCAGGGGAGAGACCCAGTACTTC. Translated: CASSSRGETQYF.

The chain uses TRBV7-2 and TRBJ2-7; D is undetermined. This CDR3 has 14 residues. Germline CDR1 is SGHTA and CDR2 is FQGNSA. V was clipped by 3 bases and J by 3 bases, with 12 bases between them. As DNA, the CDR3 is TGTGCCAGCAGCTTTTCAAGACAAGTCTACGAGCAGTACTTC. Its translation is CASSFSRQVYEQYF.

The CDR3 loop reads CASSQLLWTAPWIPLHF. The CDR3 bases are TGTGCCAGCAGCCAACTTCTCTGGACAGCCCCCTGGATTCCCCTCCACTTT. The genes are TRBV3-1 (or the pseudogene TRBV3-2) and TRBJ1-6, with D perhaps matching TRBD1 (6 bases). Germline lookup yields CDR1 LGHDT and CDR2 YNNKEL (reference sequence). The CDR3 length is 17 residues. V shed 2 bases and J shed 13 bases, with 24 bases lying between them.

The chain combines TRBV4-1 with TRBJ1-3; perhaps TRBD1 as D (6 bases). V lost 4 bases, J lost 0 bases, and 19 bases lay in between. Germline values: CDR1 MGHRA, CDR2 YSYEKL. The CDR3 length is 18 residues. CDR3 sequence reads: CASSRMETGSLSGNTIYF. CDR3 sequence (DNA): TGCGCCAGCAGCCGTATGGAGACAGGAAGCCTCTCTGGAAACACCATATATTTT.

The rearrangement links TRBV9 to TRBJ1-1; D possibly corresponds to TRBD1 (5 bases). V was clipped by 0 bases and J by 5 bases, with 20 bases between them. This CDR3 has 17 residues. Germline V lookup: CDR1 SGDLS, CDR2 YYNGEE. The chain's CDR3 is CASSVDRQTIKGTEAFF. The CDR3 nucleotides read TGTGCCAGCAGCGTAGACCGACAGACGATCAAGGGGACTGAAGCTTTCTTT.

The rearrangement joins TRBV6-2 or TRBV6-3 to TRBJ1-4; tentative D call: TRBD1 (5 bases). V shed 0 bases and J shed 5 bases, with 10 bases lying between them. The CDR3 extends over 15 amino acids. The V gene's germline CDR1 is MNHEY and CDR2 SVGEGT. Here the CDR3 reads CASSYSSGGNEKLFF. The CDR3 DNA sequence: TGTGCCAGCAGTTACTCGTCGGGGGGAAATGAAAAACTGTTTTTT.

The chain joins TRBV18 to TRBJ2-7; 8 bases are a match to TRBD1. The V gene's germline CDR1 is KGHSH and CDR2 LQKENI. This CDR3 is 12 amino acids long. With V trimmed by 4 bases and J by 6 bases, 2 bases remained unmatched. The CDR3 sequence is CASSRTGTEQYF. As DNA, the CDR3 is TGTGCCAGCTCACGGACAGGGACCGAGCAGTACTTC.

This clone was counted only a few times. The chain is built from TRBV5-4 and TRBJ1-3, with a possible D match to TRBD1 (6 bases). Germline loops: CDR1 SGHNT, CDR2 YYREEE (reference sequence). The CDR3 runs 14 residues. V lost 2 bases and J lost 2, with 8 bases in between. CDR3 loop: CASSFQGTGNTIYF. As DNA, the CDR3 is TGTGCCAGCAGCTTCCAGGGGACTGGAAACACCATATATTTT.

The CDR3 nucleotides read TGTGCCAGCAGCCGTGGGACAAGCACAGATACGCAGTATTTT. Translating it yields CASSRGTSTDTQYF. The chain uses TRBV5-8 and TRBJ2-3, with D tentatively TRBD1 (6 bases). The CDR3 runs 14 residues. With 4 bases removed from V and 0 bases from J, the gap between germline ends came to 9 bases. Germline CDR1 SGHTS, CDR2 YDEGEE.

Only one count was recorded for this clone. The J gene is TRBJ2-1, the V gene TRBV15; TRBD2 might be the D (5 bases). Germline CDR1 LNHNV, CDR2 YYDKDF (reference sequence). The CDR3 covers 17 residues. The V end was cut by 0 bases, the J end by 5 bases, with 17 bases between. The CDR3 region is CATSRDVTGISNNEQFF. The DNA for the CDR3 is TGTGCCACCAGCAGAGATGTGACCGGGATTTCGAACAATGAGCAGTTCTTC.

The CDR3: CASSQVLAGQQETQYF. In nucleotides, the CDR3 is TGTGCCAGCAGCCAAGTACTAGCGGGTCAACAAGAGACCCAGTACTTC. The chain has TRBV4-2 and TRBJ2-5; 9 bases are a match to TRBD2. The V gene end was trimmed by 1 base and the J gene end by 2 bases; junction bases not matched to a gene: 5. The CDR3 loop spans 16 amino acids. Germline loops: CDR1 LGHNA, CDR2 YNFKEQ.

The CDR3 DNA sequence: TGTGCCAGCAGCTCCCAGGGGTACGAGCAGTACGTC. This encodes CASSSQGYEQYV. This chain joins TRBV11-1 and TRBJ2-7; tentative D call: TRBD1 (6 bases). This CDR3 region has 12 residues. The germline gives CDR1 SGHAT, CDR2 FQDESV (reference sequence). Deletions cut 4 bases from V and 4 bases from J, with 8 bases between.

The CDR3 nucleotides are TGTGCCAGCAGGGACACCGGGAATGAGCAGTTCTTC. Encoded protein: CASRDTGNEQFF. The chain couples TRBV12-3 or TRBV12-4 to TRBJ2-1; D is perhaps TRBD1 (5 bases). The CDR3 runs 12 residues. V gave up 6 bases and J gave up 7 bases, with 10 bases separating them.

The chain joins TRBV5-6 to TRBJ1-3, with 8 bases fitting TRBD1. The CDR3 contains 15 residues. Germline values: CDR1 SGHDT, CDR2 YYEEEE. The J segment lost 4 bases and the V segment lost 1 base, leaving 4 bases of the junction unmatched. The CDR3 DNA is TGTGCCAGCAGCTTGCAGGGGGCGGGAGGAAACACCATATATTTT. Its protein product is CASSLQGAGGNTIYF.

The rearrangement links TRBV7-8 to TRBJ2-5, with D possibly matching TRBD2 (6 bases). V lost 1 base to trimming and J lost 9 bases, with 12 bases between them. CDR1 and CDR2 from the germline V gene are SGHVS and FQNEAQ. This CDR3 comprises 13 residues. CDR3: CASSLGGRRAQYF. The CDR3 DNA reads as TGTGCCAGCAGCTTAGGAGGCAGGAGGGCCCAGTACTTC.